These 5 T cell receptor beta chains came from one sample sequenced in a study of T cells in Graves' hyperthyroidism and ophthalmopathy. Using RNA transcripts as the source, TCR beta CDR3 regions were amplified. First-round RT-PCR with HTBI primers amplified the TCR CDR3 region. TCRdb used MiXCR to reprocess the multiplex PCR reads, holding one entry per CDR3 protein. The sample consists of roughly 330,000 distinct CDR3 sequences, 16% of them appearing once. The specimen sequenced was blood. These receptors were obtained from a man aged 25-40 years with Graves' hyperthyroidism.

This sequence joins TRBV5-1 and TRBJ1-1; D call uncertain. Trimming removed 1 base at V and 0 bases at J, with 7 bases between. The CDR3 loop spans 14 amino acids. Per the germline V gene, CDR1 is SGHRS and CDR2 is YFSETQ. CDR3 nucleotides: TGCGCCAGCAGCTTGTTTAGCATGAACACTGAAGCTTTCTTT. Translation gives CASSLFSMNTEAFF.

This clonotype came up many times. V usage is TRBV28 and J usage is TRBJ1-1, with 9 positions matching TRBD1. V shed 2 bases and J 1 base; nucleotides not matched to a gene: 5. Germline values: CDR1 MDHEN, CDR2 SYDVKM. CDR3 length equals 16 residues. The CDR3 sequence: CASSLTGGASNTEAFF. DNA for the CDR3: TGTGCCAGCAGTTTAACAGGGGGCGCGTCGAACACTGAAGCTTTCTTT.

This clonotype was found many times. The chain links TRBV30 to TRBJ1-4; D gene uncertain. This CDR3 spans 15 amino acids. Germline V gives CDR1 GTSNPN, CDR2 SVGIG (reference sequence). Trimming took off 0 bases at V and 7 bases at J, with 15 bases between the two ends. CDR3 bases: TGTGCCTGGAGTGTACTGGCCGGCGGGAGTGAAAAACTGTTTTTT. This codes for CAWSVLAGGSEKLFF.

With regard to this clonotype: Since a much larger clone is just one base distant, this may be a read error. The CDR3 ends on some other residue instead of the conserved phenylalanine or tryptophan, so this is likely a read error. V is TRBV20-1 and J is TRBJ2-3, with D uncertain. This CDR3 comprises 11 residues. Germline V gene data show CDR1 as DFQATT and CDR2 as SNEGSKA (reference sequence). Trimming pared 6 bases from V and 5 bases from J, leaving 9 bases between. In nucleotides, the CDR3 is TGCAGTGCCGACGCCCTAGATACGCAGTATTCT. As protein: CSADALDTQYS.

This clonotype occurred many times. The CDR3 loop reads CASSLSLETQYF. The DNA of the CDR3 is TGTGCCAGCAGCTTATCCTTAGAGACCCAGTACTTC. The chain links TRBV7-2 to TRBJ2-5; the D is unclear. CDR1 is SGHTA and CDR2 is FQGNSA in the germline V gene. V was pared by 2 bases and J by 4 bases, with 5 bases between. The CDR3 is made up of 12 amino acids.